What follows are 25 T cell receptor beta chains derived from one specimen sequenced in a study of T cell responses to AZD1222 COVID-19 vaccine. TCRdb keeps only in-frame clones here, not all; method: immunoSEQ multiplex PCR. The repertoire has over 90,000 clones, approximately 88% of them found once; the top ten carry 20%. Sequences were derived from peripheral blood, sampled on day 0 of AZD1222 vaccination. These receptors were taken from an adult in good health.

This clone came up a few times. The chain has TRBV12-3 or TRBV12-4 and TRBJ2-7, with D tentatively TRBD1 or TRBD2 (5 bases each). V was cut by 6 bases and J by 0 bases, with 9 bases left in between. This CDR3 spans 13 amino acids. The CDR3 sequence is CASSEGNSYEQYF. CDR3 DNA: TGTGCCAGCAGCGAGGGGAACTCCTACGAGCAGTACTTC.

The chain couples TRBV21-1 to TRBJ2-3; no check of the table's D call, TRBD2, against the DNA was made. TRBV21-1 is a listed pseudogene. This CDR3 is 19 amino acids long. The CDR3: CASSKGPSTVGGSTDTQYF. As DNA, the CDR3 is TGTGCCAGCAGCAAAGGCCCCTCTACAGTAGGAGGAAGCACAGATACGCAGTATTTT.

The chain carries TRBV27 and TRBJ1-1; TRBD1 agrees at 8 bases. Trimming at V came to 6 bases and at J to 1 base, leaving 7 bases not matched to a gene. This CDR3 comprises 15 residues. Germline assignment: CDR1 MNHEY and CDR2 SMNVEV (reference sequence). DNA for the CDR3: TGTGCCAGCAGGAGTGACAGGGGCACGAACACTGAAGCTTTCTTT. This translates into CASRSDRGTNTEAFF.

The chain joins TRBV6-5 to TRBJ2-7, with D perhaps matching TRBD1 (6 bases). Looked up from germline, CDR1 is MNHEY and CDR2 is SVGAGI. V lost 0 bases to trimming and J lost 0 bases, with 12 bases between them. This CDR3 has 16 residues. DNA of the CDR3: TGTGCCAGCAGTTACTCGGGACAAGGCCTCTCCTACGAGCAGTACTTC. This translates into CASSYSGQGLSYEQYF.

The chain recombines TRBV24-1 with TRBJ2-2; perhaps TRBD2 as D (5 bases). The V end lost 3 bases, the J end lost 6 bases, and 10 bases lay between the germline ends. Germline V CDR1 and CDR2: KGHDR, SFDVKD. There are 14 residues in the CDR3. This CDR3 reads CATSDGSAAGELFF. CDR3 bases: TGTGCCACCAGTGATGGGAGTGCGGCCGGGGAGCTGTTTTTT.

This chain uses TRBV7-2 with TRBJ1-2, with 8 nucleotides matching TRBD1. The CDR3 spans 14 residues. J gave up 8 bases and V 5 bases, and 10 bases lay outside the gene matches. CDR1 is SGHTA, CDR2 FQGNSA, per germline. The CDR3 is CASSGQGPFSGYTF. CDR3 sequence (DNA): TGTGCCAGCAGCGGACAGGGTCCTTTCTCGGGCTACACCTTC.

This chain connects TRBV19 to TRBJ2-3; no clear D. The V and J ends lost 6 bases and 1 base respectively, with 8 bases between them. Looked up from germline, CDR1 is LNHDA and CDR2 is SQIVND (reference sequence). The CDR3 consists of 13 residues. The CDR3 sequence: CASRNGGTDTQYF. Written as DNA, the CDR3 is TGTGCCAGTAGGAATGGGGGCACAGATACGCAGTATTTT.

The chain combines TRBV4-3 with TRBJ2-2; TRBD1 matches at 7 bases. Germline V gives CDR1 LGHNA, CDR2 YSLEER. The CDR3 consists of 17 residues. The V and J ends lost 5 bases and 8 bases, in that order; junction bases with no gene match: 17. The CDR3 loop is CASSTSPGTEGGGELFF. As DNA, the CDR3 is TGCGCCAGCAGCACGAGTCCCGGGACAGAGGGTGGGGGGGAGCTGTTTTTT.

The V and J genes are TRBV10-3 and TRBJ1-6; 7 nucleotides line up with TRBD1. Germline V gene data show CDR1 as ENHRY and CDR2 as SYGVKD. This CDR3 spans 13 amino acids. V trimming: 11 bases; J trimming: 12 bases; junction bases outside the gene matches: 13. The CDR3 reads CALRGQPTGPLHF. The CDR3 region has the DNA TGTGCCCTAAGGGGACAGCCCACGGGACCCCTCCACTTT.

This chain joins TRBV10-3 and TRBJ1-5, with unresolved D. Germline CDR1 ENHRY, CDR2 SYGVKD. The CDR3 loop spans 18 amino acids. Trimming left V 0 bases short and J 4 bases short, with 19 bases between. The CDR3 region has the DNA TGTGCCATCAGTGAGTCACGCACCGGAAAAAGCACAAATCAGCCCCAGCATTTT. Protein: CAISESRTGKSTNQPQHF.

The table lists this clone with a count of one. The chain couples TRBV30 to TRBJ2-7; 12 nucleotides line up with TRBD2. Per germline, CDR1 GTSNPN and CDR2 SVGIG (reference sequence). The trim removed 4 bases at V and 6 bases at J, leaving 10 bases unmatched. This CDR3 has 15 residues. For the CDR3, the DNA is TGTGCCTGGATCCCCCCGACTAGCGGGAGTAGCGAGCAGTACTTC. This translates into CAWIPPTSGSSEQYF.

The chain joins TRBV30 to TRBJ2-2, with D possibly matching TRBD1 (5 bases). This CDR3 region has 14 residues. V gave up 4 bases and J gave up 1 base, with 10 bases separating them. Germline lookup yields CDR1 GTSNPN and CDR2 SVGIG (reference sequence). The CDR3 reads CAWMGPGNTGELFF. The CDR3 DNA is TGTGCCTGGATGGGGCCAGGGAACACCGGGGAGCTGTTTTTT.

This clone was detected only once. The chain has TRBV7-2 and TRBJ1-2, with no clear D. The CDR3 extends over 14 amino acids. Trimming pared 8 bases from V and 6 bases from J, leaving 19 bases between. Germline CDR1 and CDR2: SGHTA and FQGNSA. The CDR3 protein is CASDENPFENGYTF. DNA of the CDR3: TGTGCCAGCGATGAGAACCCTTTCGAAAATGGCTACACCTTC. The full variable domain, with the rest looked up from reference TRBV7-2 and TRBJ1-2, is GAGVSQSPSNKVTEKGKDVELRCDPISGHTALYWYRQSLGQGLEFLIYFQGNSAPDKSGLPSDRFSAERTGGSVSTLTIQRTQQEDSAVYLCASDENPFENGYTFGSGTRLTVV.

The rearrangement joins TRBV9 to TRBJ2-1; weak D call: TRBD2 (6 bases). Germline CDR1 is SGDLS and CDR2 is YYNGEE. V was cut by 3 bases and J by 3 bases, with 13 bases left in between. The CDR3 spans 15 residues. CDR3 coding DNA: TGTGCCAGCAGCGGAGGGCAGGGACTCTACAATGAGCAGTTCTTC. Translated, it gives CASSGGQGLYNEQFF.

The chain couples TRBV7-9 to TRBJ2-5, with D perhaps TRBD1 or TRBD2 (6 bases each). V was pared by 0 bases and J by 4 bases, with 9 bases between. CDR3 length equals 14 residues. CDR1 is SEHNR and CDR2 is FQNEAQ in the germline V gene (reference sequence). CDR3 sequence: CASSLAGGAETQYF. The CDR3 DNA follows: TGTGCCAGCAGCTTAGCGGGGGGCGCAGAGACCCAGTACTTC.

The chain combines TRBV9 with TRBJ2-2; TRBD1 matches at 11 bases. In germline, CDR1 is SGDLS, CDR2 YYNGEE. Losses at the gene ends were 4 bases for V and 4 bases for J; bases not matched to a gene: 3. CDR3 size: 15 residues. The CDR3 region has the DNA TGTGCCAGCAGCCTGGGACAGGGGGGCACCGGGGAGCTGTTTTTT. This codes for CASSLGQGGTGELFF. Supplemented by reference TRBV9 and TRBJ2-2, the full variable domain reads DSGVTQTPKHLITATGQRVTLRCSPRSGDLSVYWYQQSLDQGLQFLIQYYNGEERAKGNILERFSAQQFPDLHSELNLSSLELGDSALYFCASSLGQGGTGELFFGEGSRLTVL.

The chain has TRBV18 and TRBJ1-1; D gene uncertain. Trimming shortened V by 7 bases and J by 0 bases, and 9 bases separated the two germline ends. Germline V gene data show CDR1 as KGHSH and CDR2 as LQKENI. The CDR3 is made up of 13 amino acids. The CDR3 protein is CASLGGMNTEAFF. In DNA, the CDR3 is TGTGCCAGCTTGGGAGGGATGAACACTGAAGCTTTCTTT.

This sequence joins TRBV28 and TRBJ1-2; D gene ambiguous. Germline V gene lookup returns CDR1 MDHEN and CDR2 SYDVKM. The CDR3 consists of 15 residues. Trimming cost V 3 bases and J 5 bases, with 16 bases left between them. CDR3 region: CASSLWREDSYGYTF. DNA for the CDR3: TGTGCCAGCAGTTTGTGGCGGGAAGACTCTTATGGCTACACCTTC.

The J gene is TRBJ1-1, the V gene TRBV7-9, with D hard to call. There are 13 residues in the CDR3. The germline V gene has CDR1 SEHNR and CDR2 FQNEAQ (reference sequence). Trimming removed 6 bases at V and 1 base at J, with 9 bases between. The CDR3 DNA follows: TGTGCCAGCAGGGTACAAGAGAACACTGAAGCTTTCTTT. This encodes CASRVQENTEAFF.

The chain joins TRBV5-1 to TRBJ2-7; D perhaps matches TRBD1 (6 bases). The germline V gene has CDR1 SGHRS and CDR2 YFSETQ. The CDR3 contains 13 residues. Trimming took off 4 bases at V and 2 bases at J, with 10 bases between the two ends. The CDR3 sequence: CASSLDRTYEQYF. CDR3 bases: TGCGCCAGCAGCCTAGACAGGACCTACGAGCAGTACTTC. The complete variable domain, with remaining parts taken from reference TRBV5-1 and TRBJ2-7, reads KAGVTQTPRYLIKTRGQQVTLSCSPISGHRSVSWYQQTPGQGLQFLFEYFSETQRNKGNFPGRFSGRQFSNSRSEMNVSTLELGDSALYLCASSLDRTYEQYFGPGTRLTVT.

V and J are TRBV9 and TRBJ1-4; a weak D match, TRBD1 (6 bases). The ends were cut back, 4 bases at V and 6 bases at J, with 16 bases in the middle. Germline CDR1 SGDLS, CDR2 YYNGEE. The length of the CDR3 is 15 residues. The CDR3 sequence is CASSMRGSGDEKLFF. Here the CDR3 DNA reads TGTGCCAGCAGCATGAGGGGGTCCGGGGATGAAAAACTGTTTTTT. The entire variable domain, with the rest obtained from reference TRBV9 and TRBJ1-4, is as follows: DSGVTQTPKHLITATGQRVTLRCSPRSGDLSVYWYQQSLDQGLQFLIQYYNGEERAKGNILERFSAQQFPDLHSELNLSSLELGDSALYFCASSMRGSGDEKLFFGSGTQLSVL.

The rearrangement uses TRBV4-3 and TRBJ1-3, with D tentatively TRBD1 (6 bases). CDR1 is LGHNA, CDR2 YSLEER, per germline. V lost 3 bases and J lost 2, with 14 bases in between. The CDR3 totals 16 residues. DNA of the CDR3: TGCGCCAGCAGCCACCAACAGGGAACAGCTGGAAACACCATATATTTT. It codes for CASSHQQGTAGNTIYF.

In nucleotides, the CDR3 is TGTGCCACCATAGCGGCTTCCTACGAGCAGTACTTC. Encoded protein: CATIAASYEQYF. The chain links TRBV6-6 to TRBJ2-7, with TRBD2 as a possible D gene (6 bases). Looked up from germline, CDR1 is MNHNY and CDR2 is SVGAGI (reference sequence). The CDR3 is made up of 12 amino acids. Trimming took off 10 bases at V and 1 base at J, with 11 bases between the two ends.

The chain couples TRBV28 to TRBJ1-4, with a tentative D call TRBD1 (6 bases). V was pared by 6 bases and J by 8 bases, with 16 bases between. Germline CDR1 MDHEN, CDR2 SYDVKM. The CDR3 sequence is 14 residues long. CDR3 DNA: TGTGCCAGCAGCTCCGGGACAAAAGTCGAAAAACTGTTTTTT. Amino acid sequence: CASSSGTKVEKLFF. Using reference TRBV28 and TRBJ1-4 for the parts outside the CDR3, the full variable domain is DVKVTQSSRYLVKRTGEKVFLECVQDMDHENMFWYRQDPGLGLRLIYFSYDVKMKEKGDIPEGYSVSREKKERFSLILESASTNQTSMYLCASSSGTKVEKLFFGSGTQLSVL.

The chain is built from TRBV19 and TRBJ1-1, with D unclear. The V end lost 1 base, the J end lost 9 bases, and 12 bases lay between the germline ends. Germline V lookup: CDR1 LNHDA, CDR2 SQIVND (reference sequence). This CDR3 region has 13 residues. CDR3 coding DNA: TGTGCCAGTAGTATAGTTTATAGAAATCAAGCTTTCTTT. This gives the protein CASSIVYRNQAFF. The variable domain in full, completed from reference TRBV19 and TRBJ1-1, reads DGGITQSPKYLFRKEGQNVTLSCEQNLNHDAMYWYRQDPGQGLRLIYYSQIVNDFQKGDIAEGYSVSREKKESFPLTVTSAQKNPTAFYLCASSIVYRNQAFFGQGTRLTVV.